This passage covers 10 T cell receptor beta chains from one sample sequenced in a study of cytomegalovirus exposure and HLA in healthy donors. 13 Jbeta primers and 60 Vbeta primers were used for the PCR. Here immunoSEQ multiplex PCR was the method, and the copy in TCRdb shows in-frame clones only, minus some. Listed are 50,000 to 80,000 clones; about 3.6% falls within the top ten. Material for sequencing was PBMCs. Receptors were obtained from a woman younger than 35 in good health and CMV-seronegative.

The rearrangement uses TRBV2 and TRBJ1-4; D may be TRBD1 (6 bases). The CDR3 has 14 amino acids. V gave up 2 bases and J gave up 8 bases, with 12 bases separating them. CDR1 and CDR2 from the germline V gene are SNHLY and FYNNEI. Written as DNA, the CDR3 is TGTGCCAGCAGTGAAAGCAGGGGAAGGGAAAAACTGTTTTTT. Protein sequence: CASSESRGREKLFF.

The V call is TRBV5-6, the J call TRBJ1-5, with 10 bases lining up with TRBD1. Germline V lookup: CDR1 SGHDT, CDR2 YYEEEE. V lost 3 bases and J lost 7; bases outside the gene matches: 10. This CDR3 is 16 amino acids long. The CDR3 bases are TGTGCCAGCAGCTCCTACGACAGGGGGCCGCGGCAGCCCCAGCATTTT. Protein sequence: CASSSYDRGPRQPQHF.

CDR3 in amino acids: CASSPMTGHTTGELFF. The CDR3 DNA is TGCGCCAGCAGCCCCATGACGGGACACACCACCGGGGAGCTGTTTTTT. The chain links TRBV4-1 to TRBJ2-2, with D maybe TRBD1 (6 bases). The CDR3 contains 16 residues. CDR1 is MGHRA and CDR2 is YSYEKL in the germline V gene. V shed 4 bases and J shed 4 bases, with 16 bases lying between them.

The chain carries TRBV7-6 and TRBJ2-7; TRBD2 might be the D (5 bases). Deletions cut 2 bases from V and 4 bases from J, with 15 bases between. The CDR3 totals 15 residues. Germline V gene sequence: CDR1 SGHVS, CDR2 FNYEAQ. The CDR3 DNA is TGTGCCAGCAGCTTATCGTACGGGGAAGGGTACGAGCAGTACTTC. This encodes CASSLSYGEGYEQYF.

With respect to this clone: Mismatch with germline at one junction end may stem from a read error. The CDR3 reads CASHAAAGGNSGELFF. CDR3 coding DNA: TGTGCCAGCCACGCTGCGGCAGGGGGGAACTCCGGGGAGCTGTTTTTT. The chain links TRBV11-2 to TRBJ2-2, with TRBD1 as a possible D gene (7 bases). The CDR3 is made up of 16 amino acids. Germline V CDR1 and CDR2: SGHAT, FQNNGV.

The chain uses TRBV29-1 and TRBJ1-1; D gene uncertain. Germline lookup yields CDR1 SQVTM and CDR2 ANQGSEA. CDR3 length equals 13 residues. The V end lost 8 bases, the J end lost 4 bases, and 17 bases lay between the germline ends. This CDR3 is CSSKTRGTTEAFF. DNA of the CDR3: TGCAGCTCGAAGACCCGGGGTACCACTGAAGCTTTCTTT. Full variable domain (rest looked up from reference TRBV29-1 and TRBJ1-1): SAVISQKPSRDICQRGTSLTIQCQVDSQVTMMFWYRQQPGQSLTLIATANQGSEATYESGFVIDKFPISRPNLTFSTLTVSNMSPEDSSIYLCSSKTRGTTEAFFGQGTRLTVV.

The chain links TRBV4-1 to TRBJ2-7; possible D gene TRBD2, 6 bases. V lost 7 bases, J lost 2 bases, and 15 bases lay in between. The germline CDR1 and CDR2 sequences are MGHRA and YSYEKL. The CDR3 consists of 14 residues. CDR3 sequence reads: CASTIAESAYEQYF. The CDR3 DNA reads TGCGCCAGCACCATAGCGGAGAGCGCCTACGAGCAGTACTTC.

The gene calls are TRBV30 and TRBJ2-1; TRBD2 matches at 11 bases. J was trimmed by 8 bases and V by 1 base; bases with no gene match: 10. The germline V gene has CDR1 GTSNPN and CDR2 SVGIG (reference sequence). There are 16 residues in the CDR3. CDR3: CAWSAIAGGPNHEQFF. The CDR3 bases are TGTGCCTGGAGTGCCATAGCGGGAGGGCCTAATCATGAGCAGTTCTTC. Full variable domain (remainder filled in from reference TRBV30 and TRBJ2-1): SQTIHQWPATLVQPVGSPLSLECTVEGTSNPNLYWYRQAAGRGLQLLFYSVGIGQISSEVPQNLSASRPQDRQFILSSKKLLLSDSGFYLCAWSAIAGGPNHEQFFGPGTRLTVL.

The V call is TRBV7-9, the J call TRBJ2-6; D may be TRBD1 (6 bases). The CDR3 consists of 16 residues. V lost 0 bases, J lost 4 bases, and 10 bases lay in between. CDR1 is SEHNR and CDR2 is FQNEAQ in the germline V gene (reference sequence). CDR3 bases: TGTGCCAGCAGCTTAGCTGTTGGGACAGGGGCCAACGTCCTGACTTTC. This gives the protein CASSLAVGTGANVLTF. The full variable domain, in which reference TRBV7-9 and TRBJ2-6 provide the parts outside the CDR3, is DTGVSQNPRHKITKRGQNVTFRCDPISEHNRLYWYRQTLGQGPEFLTYFQNEAQLEKSRLLSDRFSAERPKGSFSTLEIQRTEQGDSAMYLCASSLAVGTGANVLTFGAGSRLTVL.

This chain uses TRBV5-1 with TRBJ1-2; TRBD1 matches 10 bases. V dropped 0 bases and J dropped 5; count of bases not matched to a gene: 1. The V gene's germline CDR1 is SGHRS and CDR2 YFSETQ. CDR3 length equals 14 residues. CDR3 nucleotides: TGCGCCAGCAGCTTGGGGGACAGGGGTTATGGCTACACCTTC. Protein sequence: CASSLGDRGYGYTF. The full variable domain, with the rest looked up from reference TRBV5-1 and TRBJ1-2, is KAGVTQTPRYLIKTRGQQVTLSCSPISGHRSVSWYQQTPGQGLQFLFEYFSETQRNKGNFPGRFSGRQFSNSRSEMNVSTLELGDSALYLCASSLGDRGYGYTFGSGTRLTVV.